This T cell receptor beta chain was observed in a study of blood T cell repertoires in COVID-19. Turning to the study itself: Both acute and convalescent COVID-19 samples were obtained from the United States, Italy and Spain. The cDNA or gDNA used as material had been derived from T cells, B-cell-depleted T cells, or PBMCs.

Patients from Seattle were sampled longitudinally, starting during active infection. The data were produced by immunoSEQ multiplex PCR, yet TCRdb's version contains in-frame clones alone and is incomplete. This table holds 250,000 to 300,000 clones, approximately 91% found once. The material sequenced was peripheral blood. The TCR originated in a woman aged 25-40 years with COVID-19, enrolled during active disease.

The CDR3 region has the DNA TGCGCCAGCAGCCTTACTAGAAATGACTACAATGAGCAGTTCTTC. Amino acid sequence: CASSLTRNDYNEQFF. The genes are TRBV4-1 and TRBJ2-1; D perhaps matches TRBD2 (5 bases). The CDR3 consists of 15 residues. Germline-derived CDR1 and CDR2 are MGHRA and YSYEKL. V was pared by 4 bases and J by 3 bases, with 13 bases between.